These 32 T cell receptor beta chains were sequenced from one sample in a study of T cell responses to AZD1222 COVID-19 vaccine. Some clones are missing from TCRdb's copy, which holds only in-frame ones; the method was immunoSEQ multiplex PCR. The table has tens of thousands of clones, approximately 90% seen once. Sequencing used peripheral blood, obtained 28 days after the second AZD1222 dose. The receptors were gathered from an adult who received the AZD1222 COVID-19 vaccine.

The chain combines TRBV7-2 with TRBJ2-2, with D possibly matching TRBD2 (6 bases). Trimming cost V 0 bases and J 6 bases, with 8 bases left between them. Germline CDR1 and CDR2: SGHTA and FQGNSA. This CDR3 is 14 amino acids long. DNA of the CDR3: TGTGCCAGCAGCTTAGCAGGGAGGCCCGGGGAGCTGTTTTTT. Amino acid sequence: CASSLAGRPGELFF.

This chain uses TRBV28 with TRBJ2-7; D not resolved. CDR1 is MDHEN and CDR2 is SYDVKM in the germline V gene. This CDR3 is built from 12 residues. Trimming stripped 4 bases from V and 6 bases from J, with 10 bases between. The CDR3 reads CASSSFTGEQYF. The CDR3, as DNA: TGTGCCAGCAGTTCTTTTACTGGCGAGCAGTACTTC.

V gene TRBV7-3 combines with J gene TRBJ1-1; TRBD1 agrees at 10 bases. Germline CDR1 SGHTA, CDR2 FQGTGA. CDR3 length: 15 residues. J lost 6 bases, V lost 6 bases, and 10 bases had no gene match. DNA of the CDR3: TGTGCCAGCAGATCCAACCCGGGGACAGGGGCTGAAGCTTTCTTT. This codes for CASRSNPGTGAEAFF.

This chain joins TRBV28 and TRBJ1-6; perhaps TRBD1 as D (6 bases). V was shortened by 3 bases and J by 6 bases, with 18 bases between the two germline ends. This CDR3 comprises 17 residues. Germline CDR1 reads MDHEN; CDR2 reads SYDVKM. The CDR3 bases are TGTGCCAGCAGTTTCCCGGGGGCGCATCTTTTTAATTCACCCCTCCACTTT. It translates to CASSFPGAHLFNSPLHF.

The CDR3 is CASSPPSDRVAEAFF. Here the CDR3 DNA reads TGTGCCAGCTCACCACCATCGGACAGGGTTGCTGAAGCTTTCTTT. The chain links TRBV18 to TRBJ1-1; 8 nucleotides match TRBD1. CDR3 length: 15 residues. Germline values: CDR1 KGHSH, CDR2 LQKENI. Unmatched junction bases numbered 6, after V lost 0 bases and J lost 6 bases.

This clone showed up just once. The CDR3 protein is CAWSGGAVGSNQPQHF. The CDR3 DNA reads as TGTGCCTGGAGTGGTGGGGCAGTGGGGAGTAATCAGCCCCAGCATTTT. The V call is TRBV30, the J call TRBJ1-5, with TRBD1 as a possible D gene (5 bases). The CDR3 sequence is 16 residues long. V was shortened by 1 base and J by 4 bases, with 17 bases between the two germline ends. CDR1 GTSNPN and CDR2 SVGIG come from the germline V gene (reference sequence). Drawing the rest from reference TRBV30 and TRBJ1-5, the complete variable domain is SQTIHQWPATLVQPVGSPLSLECTVEGTSNPNLYWYRQAAGRGLQLLFYSVGIGQISSEVPQNLSASRPQDRQFILSSKKLLLSDSGFYLCAWSGGAVGSNQPQHFGDGTRLSIL.

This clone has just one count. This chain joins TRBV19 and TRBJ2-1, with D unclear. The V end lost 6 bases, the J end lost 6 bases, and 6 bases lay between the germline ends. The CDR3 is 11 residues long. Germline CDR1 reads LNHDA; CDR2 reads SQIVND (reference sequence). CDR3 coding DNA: TGTGCCAGTAGCAGAACCAATGAGCAGTTCTTC. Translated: CASSRTNEQFF.

CDR3 loop: CASSYSGGESEKLFF. Here the CDR3 DNA reads TGTGCCAGCAGTTACTCAGGCGGAGAAAGTGAAAAACTGTTTTTT. V gene TRBV6-5 combines with J gene TRBJ1-4; D remains ambiguous. The CDR3 is made up of 15 amino acids. Looked up from germline, CDR1 is MNHEY and CDR2 is SVGAGI. Trimming shortened V by 0 bases and J by 7 bases, and 12 bases separated the two germline ends.

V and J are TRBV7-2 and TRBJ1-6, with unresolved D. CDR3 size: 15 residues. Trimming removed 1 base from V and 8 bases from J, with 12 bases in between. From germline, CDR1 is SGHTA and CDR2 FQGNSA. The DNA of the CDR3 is TGTGCCAGCAGCTTAGTCGGCTCCAAGGATTCACCCCTCCACTTT. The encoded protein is CASSLVGSKDSPLHF.

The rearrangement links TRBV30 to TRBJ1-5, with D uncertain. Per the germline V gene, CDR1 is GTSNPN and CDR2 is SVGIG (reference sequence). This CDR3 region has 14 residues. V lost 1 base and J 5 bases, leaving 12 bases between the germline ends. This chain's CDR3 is CAWSGVGRDQPQHF. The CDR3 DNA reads TGTGCCTGGAGTGGCGTTGGTAGAGATCAGCCCCAGCATTTT.

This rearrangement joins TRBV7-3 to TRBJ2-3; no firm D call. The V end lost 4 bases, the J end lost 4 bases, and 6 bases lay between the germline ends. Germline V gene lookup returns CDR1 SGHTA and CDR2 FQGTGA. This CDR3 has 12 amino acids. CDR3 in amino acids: CASSSQSDTQYF. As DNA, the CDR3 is TGTGCCAGCAGCTCCCAGTCAGATACGCAGTATTTT.

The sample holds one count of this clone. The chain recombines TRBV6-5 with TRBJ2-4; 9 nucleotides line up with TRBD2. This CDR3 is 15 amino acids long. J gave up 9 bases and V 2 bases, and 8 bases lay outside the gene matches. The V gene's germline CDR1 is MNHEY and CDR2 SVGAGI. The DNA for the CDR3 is TGTGCCAGCAGTTACCCAATTAGCGGGAGTGGCATTCAGTACTTC. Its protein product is CASSYPISGSGIQYF.

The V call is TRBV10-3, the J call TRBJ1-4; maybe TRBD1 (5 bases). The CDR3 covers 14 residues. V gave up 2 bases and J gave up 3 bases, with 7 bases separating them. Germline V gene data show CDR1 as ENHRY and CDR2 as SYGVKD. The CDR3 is CAISEGAANEKLFF. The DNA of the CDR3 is TGTGCCATCAGTGAGGGGGCTGCTAATGAAAAACTGTTTTTT.

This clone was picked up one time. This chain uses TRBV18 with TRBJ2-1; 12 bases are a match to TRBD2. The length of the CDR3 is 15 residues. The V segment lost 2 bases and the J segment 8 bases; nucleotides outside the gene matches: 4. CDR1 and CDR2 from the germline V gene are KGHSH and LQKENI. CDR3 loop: CASSPGLAGIYEQFF. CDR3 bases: TGTGCCAGCTCACCAGGACTAGCGGGAATCTATGAGCAGTTCTTC.

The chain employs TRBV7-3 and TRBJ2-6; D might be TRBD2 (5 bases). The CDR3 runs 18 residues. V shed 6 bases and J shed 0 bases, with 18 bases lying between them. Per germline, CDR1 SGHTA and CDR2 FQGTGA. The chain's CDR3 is CASRTPRAGISGANVLTF. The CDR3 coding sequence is TGTGCCAGCAGGACCCCCCGGGCCGGGATCTCTGGGGCCAACGTCCTGACTTTC.

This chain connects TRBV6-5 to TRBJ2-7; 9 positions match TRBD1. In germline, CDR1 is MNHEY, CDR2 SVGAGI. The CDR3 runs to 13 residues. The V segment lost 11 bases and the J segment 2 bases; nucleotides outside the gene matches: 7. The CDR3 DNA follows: TGTGCCGCTTCGGGACAGGGTCCCTACGAGCAGTACTTC. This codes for CAASGQGPYEQYF.

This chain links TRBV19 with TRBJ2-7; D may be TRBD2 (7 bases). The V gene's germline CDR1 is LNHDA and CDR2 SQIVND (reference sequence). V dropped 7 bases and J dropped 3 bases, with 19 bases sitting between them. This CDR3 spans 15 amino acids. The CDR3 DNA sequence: TGTGCCAGTACCCGAAGGGGGGGGGACGGCTACGAGCAGTACTTC. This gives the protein CASTRRGGDGYEQYF. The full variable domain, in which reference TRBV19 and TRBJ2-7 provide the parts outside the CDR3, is DGGITQSPKYLFRKEGQNVTLSCEQNLNHDAMYWYRQDPGQGLRLIYYSQIVNDFQKGDIAEGYSVSREKKESFPLTVTSAQKNPTAFYLCASTRRGGDGYEQYFGPGTRLTVT.

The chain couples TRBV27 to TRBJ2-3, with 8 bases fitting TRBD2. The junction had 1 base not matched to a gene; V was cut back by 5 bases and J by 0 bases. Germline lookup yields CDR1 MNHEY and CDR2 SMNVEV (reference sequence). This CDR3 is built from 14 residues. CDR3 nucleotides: TGTGCCAGCAGTATAGCGGGGAGCACAGATACGCAGTATTTT. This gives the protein CASSIAGSTDTQYF.

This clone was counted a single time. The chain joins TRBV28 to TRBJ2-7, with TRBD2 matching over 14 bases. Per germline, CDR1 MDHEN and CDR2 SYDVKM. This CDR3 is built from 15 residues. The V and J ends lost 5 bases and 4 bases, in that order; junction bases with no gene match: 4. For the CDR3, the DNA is TGTGCCAGCAGTCAAAGGACTAGCGGGAGGTACGAGCAGTACTTC. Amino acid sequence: CASSQRTSGRYEQYF.

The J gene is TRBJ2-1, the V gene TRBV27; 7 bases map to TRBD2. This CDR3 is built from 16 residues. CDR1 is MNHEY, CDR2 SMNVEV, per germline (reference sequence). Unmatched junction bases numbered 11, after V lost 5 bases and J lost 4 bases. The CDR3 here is CASSGAGTKFYNEQFF. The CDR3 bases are TGTGCCAGCAGTGGGGCCGGGACTAAATTTTACAATGAGCAGTTCTTC.

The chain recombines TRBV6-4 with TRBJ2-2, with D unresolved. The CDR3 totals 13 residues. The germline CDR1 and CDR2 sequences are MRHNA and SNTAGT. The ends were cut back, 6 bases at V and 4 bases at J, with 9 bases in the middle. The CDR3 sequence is CASRADATGELFF. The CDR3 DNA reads TGTGCCAGCAGAGCCGACGCCACCGGGGAGCTGTTTTTT.

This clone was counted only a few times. Here the CDR3 reads CASSLVIGKETQYF. Here the CDR3 DNA reads TGTGCCAGCAGCTTAGTTATTGGGAAAGAGACCCAGTACTTC. The chain is built from TRBV11-2 and TRBJ2-5; D not resolved. The CDR3 has 14 residues. V was trimmed by 1 base and J by 3 bases, leaving 9 bases between them. CDR1 and CDR2 (germline): SGHAT, FQNNGV.

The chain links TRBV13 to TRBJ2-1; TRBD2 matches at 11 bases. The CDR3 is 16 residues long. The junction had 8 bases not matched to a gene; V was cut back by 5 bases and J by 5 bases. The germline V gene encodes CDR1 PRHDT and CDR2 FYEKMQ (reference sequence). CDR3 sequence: CASSLLSGRANNEQFF. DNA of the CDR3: TGTGCCAGCAGCCTACTTAGCGGGAGGGCCAACAATGAGCAGTTCTTC.

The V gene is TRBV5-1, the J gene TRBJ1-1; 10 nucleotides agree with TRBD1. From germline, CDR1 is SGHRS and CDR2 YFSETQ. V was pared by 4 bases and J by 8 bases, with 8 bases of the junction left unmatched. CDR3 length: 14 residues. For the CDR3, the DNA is TGCGCCAGCAGCCCGTCCCGGGACAGGGGCGAAGCTTTCTTT. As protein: CASSPSRDRGEAFF.

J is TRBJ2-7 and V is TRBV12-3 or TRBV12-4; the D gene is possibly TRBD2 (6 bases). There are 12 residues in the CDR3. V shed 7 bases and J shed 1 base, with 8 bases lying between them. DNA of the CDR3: TGTGCCAGCAAGGAGGGGTCCTACGAGCAGTACTTC. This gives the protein CASKEGSYEQYF.

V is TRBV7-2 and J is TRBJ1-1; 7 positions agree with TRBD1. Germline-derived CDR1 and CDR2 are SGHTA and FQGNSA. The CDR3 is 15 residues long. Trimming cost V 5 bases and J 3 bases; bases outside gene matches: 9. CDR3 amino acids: CASSAQGGADTEAFF. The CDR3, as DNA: TGTGCCAGCAGCGCACAAGGGGGCGCAGACACTGAAGCTTTCTTT.

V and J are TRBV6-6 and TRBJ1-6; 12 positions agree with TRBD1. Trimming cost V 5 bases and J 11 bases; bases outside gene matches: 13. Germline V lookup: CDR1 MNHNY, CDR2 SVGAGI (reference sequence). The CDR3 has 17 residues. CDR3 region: CASSPWGQGAPPPPLHF. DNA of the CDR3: TGTGCCAGCAGTCCCTGGGGACAGGGGGCTCCCCCTCCACCCCTCCACTTT.

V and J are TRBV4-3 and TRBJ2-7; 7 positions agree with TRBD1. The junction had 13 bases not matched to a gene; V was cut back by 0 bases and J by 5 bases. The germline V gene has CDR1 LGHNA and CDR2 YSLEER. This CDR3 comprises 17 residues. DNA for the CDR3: TGCGCCAGCAGCCAAGATCTTACCGGGACAGTTGGAGACGAGCAGTACTTC. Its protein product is CASSQDLTGTVGDEQYF.

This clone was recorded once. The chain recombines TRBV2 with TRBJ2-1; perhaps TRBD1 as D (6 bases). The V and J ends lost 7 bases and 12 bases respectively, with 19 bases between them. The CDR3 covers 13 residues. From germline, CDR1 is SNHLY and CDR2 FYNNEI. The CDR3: CASNANRDEGQFF. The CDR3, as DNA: TGTGCCAGCAACGCCAACAGGGATGAGGGGCAGTTCTTC.

CDR3 protein: CASSHFGVAGGPGEQFF. CDR3 DNA: TGTGCCAGCAGCCACTTCGGGGTAGCGGGAGGGCCGGGTGAGCAGTTCTTC. The rearrangement links TRBV3-1 (or the pseudogene TRBV3-2) to TRBJ2-1; TRBD2 agrees at 11 bases. CDR3 length: 17 amino acids. Trimming took 3 bases from V and 9 from J; bases not matched to a gene: 13. The germline gives CDR1 LGHDT, CDR2 YNNKEL (reference sequence).

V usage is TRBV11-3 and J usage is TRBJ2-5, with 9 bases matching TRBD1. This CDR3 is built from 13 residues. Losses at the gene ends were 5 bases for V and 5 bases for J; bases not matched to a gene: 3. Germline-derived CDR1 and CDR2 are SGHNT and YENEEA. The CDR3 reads CASSRTGVETQYF. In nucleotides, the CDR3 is TGTGCCAGCAGCCGGACAGGGGTTGAGACCCAGTACTTC.

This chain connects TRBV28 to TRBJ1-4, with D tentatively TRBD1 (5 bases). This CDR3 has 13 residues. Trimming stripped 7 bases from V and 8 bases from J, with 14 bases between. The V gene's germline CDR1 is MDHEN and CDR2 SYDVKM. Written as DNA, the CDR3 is TGTGCCAGCAAAGGCAGGGAATGGGAAAAACTGTTTTTT. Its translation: CASKGREWEKLFF.